Listed below are T cell receptor beta chains from one sample, sequenced in a study of blood T cells in healthy people across ages. TCRdb fed the 5' RACE reads into MiXCR, producing one record per CDR3 protein. The data show hundreds of thousands of distinct CDR3 sequences, about 55% seen once. Material for sequencing was blood. These receptors all stem from an elderly man in good health. The CDR3 runs from the conserved cysteine through the conserved F or W. The D gene is left open where the match is weak. Only some rows state a clone size, as once, few, many or a class for expanded clones.

V gene,J gene,D gene,clone size,CDR3 DNA,CDR3 protein
TRBV20-1,TRBJ1-6,TRBD1,few,TGCAGTGCTGAGGACAGGGGCACCTATAATTCACCCCTCCACTTT,CSAEDRGTYNSPLHF
TRBV9,TRBJ2-3,NA,NA,TGTGCCAGCAGCGTAGACCAGGGTCTCACAGATACGCAGTATTTT,CASSVDQGLTDTQYF
TRBV24-1,TRBJ2-1,TRBD1,once,TGTGCCACCAGTGATCTCTGGACAGGGAACCAGCAGCAGTTCTTC,CATSDLWTGNQQQFF
TRBV12-3/TRBV12-4,TRBJ2-1,NA,NA,TGTGCCAGCAGTTTTCGGGGCGTCAGTTCCTACAATGAGCAGTTCTTC,CASSFRGVSSYNEQFF
TRBV6-1,TRBJ2-1,TRBD2,few,TGTGCCAGCAGTGAAAGACTAGCGGCGTCCAATGAGCAGTTCTTC,CASSERLAASNEQFF
TRBV29-1,TRBJ2-7,NA,NA,TGCAGCGTTGCCTATCGATACGAGCAGTACTTC,CSVAYRYEQYF
TRBV4-2,TRBJ2-7,TRBD1,NA,TGTGCCAGCAGTCCGCACAGGGGTACGCAAAACGAGCAGTACTTC,CASSPHRGTQNEQYF
TRBV4-1,TRBJ2-5,TRBD1,NA,TGCGCCAGCAGCCGAGGACAGGATTTGTACCAAGAGACCCAGTACTTC,CASSRGQDLYQETQYF
TRBV12-3/TRBV12-4,TRBJ2-5,NA,NA,TGTGCCAGCATGGGTGAGGGTTCCAAGACCCAGTACTTC,CASMGEGSKTQYF
TRBV21-1,TRBJ1-6,NA,NA,TGTGCCAGCAGCACTAGGGCTACGGGTTCACCCCTCCACTTT,CASSTRATGSPLHF
TRBV5-6,TRBJ2-7,TRBD1,NA,TGTGCCAGCAGCCGACGACAGGGCAACTCCGAGCAGTACTTC,CASSRRQGNSEQYF
TRBV7-2,TRBJ2-1,TRBD2,NA,TGTGCCAGCAGCTATAGCGGGAGGAATGAGGATGAGCAGTTCTTC,CASSYSGRNEDEQFF
TRBV20-1,TRBJ2-1,TRBD2,NA,TGCAGTGCTGCTGGACTAGCGGGAGGGTACAATGAGCAGTTCTTC,CSAAGLAGGYNEQFF
TRBV28,TRBJ2-1,NA,few,TGTGCCAGCAGTTCCCCTACCTACAATGAGCAGTTCTTC,CASSSPTYNEQFF
TRBV5-1,TRBJ2-7,NA,NA,TGCGCCAGCAGCCCACCTTGGTCCTACGAGCAGTACTTC,CASSPPWSYEQYF
TRBV12-3/TRBV12-4,TRBJ2-7,NA,NA,TGTGCCAGCAGTTACACTAGCCTTCACTACGAGCAGTACTTC,CASSYTSLHYEQYF
TRBV11-2,TRBJ2-5,TRBD2,NA,TGTGCCAGCAGTCCCGCCCAGGGACTAGTGGCCGCGGCCCAGTACTTC,CASSPAQGLVAAAQYF
TRBV29-1,TRBJ2-5,TRBD2,NA,TGCAGCGCCCAGGGGGGGGCTAGCGGGAGGGAGTTGGTGGAGACCCAGTACTTC,CSAQGGASGRELVETQYF
TRBV20-1,TRBJ2-1,TRBD2,NA,TGCAGTGCTAGAGATTACCGGGAGGCAAAAGGCTACAATGAGCAGTTCTTC,CSARDYREAKGYNEQFF
TRBV12-3/TRBV12-4,TRBJ2-7,NA,few,TGTGCCAGCAGTTTACAGAACTCCTACGAGCAGTACTTC,CASSLQNSYEQYF
TRBV9,TRBJ2-1,NA,NA,TGTGCCAGCAGCGTATCTGGGTGGGATGACAATGAGCAGTTCTTC,CASSVSGWDDNEQFF
TRBV2,TRBJ2-7,TRBD1,NA,TGTGCCAGCAGTGAAGAGGGACAGGGGTTTTACGAGCAGTACTTC,CASSEEGQGFYEQYF
TRBV11-3,TRBJ2-3,TRBD1,NA,TGTGCCAGCAGCTCAGGGGACAGGCCCAACACAGATACGCAGTATTTT,CASSSGDRPNTDTQYF
TRBV3-1,TRBJ1-2,NA,NA,TGTGCCAGCAGCAACAGGGAAAACTATGGCTACACCTTC,CASSNRENYGYTF
TRBV21-1,TRBJ2-5,NA,few,TGTGCCAGCCAGGAGGGCCAAGAGACCCAGTACTTC,CASQEGQETQYF
TRBV20-1,TRBJ2-7,TRBD2,NA,TGCAGTGCTAGAGCCCCGGGACTAGCGGGCCCCTACGAGCAGTACTTC,CSARAPGLAGPYEQYF
TRBV5-1,TRBJ2-7,NA,NA,TGCGCCAGCAGCTTTTTGGACGGGACCTACGAGCAGTACTTC,CASSFLDGTYEQYF
TRBV19,TRBJ2-1,NA,once,TGTGCCAGTAGTATGTCTCGGACTGCCGATGAGCAGTTCTTC,CASSMSRTADEQFF